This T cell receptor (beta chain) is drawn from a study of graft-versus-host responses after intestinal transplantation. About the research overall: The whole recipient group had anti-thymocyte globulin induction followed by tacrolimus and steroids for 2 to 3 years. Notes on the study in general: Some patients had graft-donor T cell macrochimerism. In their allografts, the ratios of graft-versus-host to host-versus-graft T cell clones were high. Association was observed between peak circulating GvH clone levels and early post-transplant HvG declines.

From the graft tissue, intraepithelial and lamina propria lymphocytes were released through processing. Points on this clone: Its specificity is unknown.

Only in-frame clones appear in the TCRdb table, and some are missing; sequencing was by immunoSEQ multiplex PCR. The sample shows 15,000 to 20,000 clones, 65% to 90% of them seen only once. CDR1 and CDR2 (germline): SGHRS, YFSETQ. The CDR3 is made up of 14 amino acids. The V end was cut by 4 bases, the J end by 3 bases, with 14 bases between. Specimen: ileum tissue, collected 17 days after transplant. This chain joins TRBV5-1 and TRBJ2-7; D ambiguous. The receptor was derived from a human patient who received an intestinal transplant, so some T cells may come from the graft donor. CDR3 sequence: CASSQTRTVYEQYF. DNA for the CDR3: TGCGCCAGCAGCCAAACACGAACCGTCTACGAGCAGTACTTC.